The 26 T cell receptor beta chains given below trace back to one sample, sequenced in a study of T cells in Graves' hyperthyroidism and ophthalmopathy. RNA transcripts were the template for amplifying TCR beta CDR3 regions. The TCR CDR3 was amplified in a first-round RT-PCR using the HTBI primer set. In TCRdb, the multiplex PCR reads were re-called with MiXCR into one record per CDR3 protein. The data contain 500,000 to 700,000 distinct CDR3 sequences, 15% to 20% of them singletons. Source material: blood. Every receptor here comes from a woman under 30 with Graves' hyperthyroidism.

This clonotype was seen once. J is TRBJ1-1 and V is TRBV5-1; weak D call: TRBD1 (5 bases). This CDR3 is 13 amino acids long. CDR1 is SGHRS and CDR2 is YFSETQ in the germline V gene. Trimming left V 4 bases short and J 5 bases short, with 12 bases between. CDR3 DNA sequence: TGCGCCAGCAGCCCGGGGACTGAGACTGAAGCTTTCTTT. It yields the protein CASSPGTETEAFF.

This clonotype has at least ten counts. J is TRBJ2-7 and V is TRBV6-2 or TRBV6-3, with TRBD1 matching 7 bases. Germline assignment: CDR1 MNHEY and CDR2 SVGEGT. J gave up 2 bases and V 4 bases, and 2 bases lay outside the gene matches. The CDR3 contains 13 residues. The CDR3 sequence is CASSWDSTYEQYF. The CDR3 coding sequence is TGTGCCAGCAGTTGGGACAGCACCTACGAGCAGTACTTC.

This chain connects TRBV6-2 or TRBV6-3 to TRBJ1-6, with TRBD1 identical over 7 bases. The CDR3 length is 14 residues. CDR1 is MNHEY and CDR2 is SVGEGT in the germline V gene. The trim removed 7 bases at V and 6 bases at J, leaving 6 bases unmatched. CDR3 sequence reads: CASKTQGINSPLHF. CDR3 coding DNA: TGTGCCAGCAAGACACAGGGGATTAATTCACCCCTCCACTTT.

The genes are TRBV5-1 and TRBJ1-1; 8 positions agree with TRBD1. The germline V gene encodes CDR1 SGHRS and CDR2 YFSETQ. Unmatched junction bases numbered 10, after V lost 0 bases and J lost 0 bases. CDR3 size: 18 residues. Written as DNA, the CDR3 is TGCGCCAGCAGCTTGGGACAGGGGTTTTGGGCCATGAACACTGAAGCTTTCTTT. Translation gives CASSLGQGFWAMNTEAFF.

This sequence joins TRBV15 and TRBJ2-3; no firm D call. CDR1 and CDR2 (germline): LNHNV, YYDKDF (reference sequence). Trimming removed 0 bases from V and 2 bases from J, with 12 bases in between. This CDR3 contains 16 residues. The chain's CDR3 is CATSREEGLNTDTQYF. The DNA of the CDR3 is TGTGCCACCAGCAGAGAGGAAGGTCTGAACACAGATACGCAGTATTTT.

This clonotype came up a few times. This chain connects TRBV6-2 or TRBV6-3 to TRBJ2-2; 14 bases agree with TRBD2. V lost 5 bases, J lost 6 bases, and 8 bases stayed unmatched. The germline gives CDR1 MNHEY, CDR2 SVGEGT. The CDR3 length is 17 residues. The DNA for the CDR3 is TGTGCCAGCAGTAGACTAGCGGGGGGGCCCCTCGCCGGGGAGCTGTTTTTT. It codes for CASSRLAGGPLAGELFF.

This clonotype was picked up many times. The chain links TRBV11-2 to TRBJ1-1; 7 bases are a match to TRBD1. The V segment lost 5 bases and the J segment 4 bases; nucleotides outside the gene matches: 7. The CDR3 is made up of 14 amino acids. Germline CDR1 reads SGHAT; CDR2 reads FQNNGV. The CDR3 coding sequence is TGTGCCAGCAGCATGAGGGGGCTGCGCACTGAAGCTTTCTTT. It is translated as CASSMRGLRTEAFF.

This clonotype came up many times. V gene TRBV20-1 combines with J gene TRBJ1-6, with D possibly being TRBD1 (5 bases). The V gene lost 1 base and the J gene lost 9 bases, with 13 bases spanning the gap. The CDR3 has 14 amino acids. Per the germline V gene, CDR1 is DFQATT and CDR2 is SNEGSKA (reference sequence). DNA for the CDR3: TGCAGTGCTAGAGCTTCGGGGGGTGGTTCACCCCTCCACTTT. It codes for CSARASGGGSPLHF.

This clonotype was recorded a few times. This chain connects TRBV15 to TRBJ2-1; either TRBD1 or TRBD2 may fit D (6 bases each). The CDR3 contains 17 residues. The germline V gene encodes CDR1 LNHNV and CDR2 YYDKDF (reference sequence). V gave up 1 base and J gave up 9 bases, with 22 bases separating them. The CDR3 bases are TGTGCCACCAGCAGAGGAGGCGGGGCCAGGACCAGGGGTGAGCAGTTCTTC. This sequence encodes CATSRGGGARTRGEQFF.

This clonotype showed up just a few times. The gene calls are TRBV6-1 and TRBJ1-4, with D perhaps TRBD1 (5 bases). This CDR3 has 14 residues. Trimming removed 5 bases at V and 7 bases at J, with 14 bases between. The V gene's germline CDR1 is MNHNS and CDR2 SASEGT. CDR3 bases: TGTGCCAGCAGTCTAGACAGATTACGTGAAAAACTGTTTTTT. Its translation: CASSLDRLREKLFF.

This chain links TRBV24-1 with TRBJ2-1, with TRBD2 matching over 10 bases. Trimming at V came to 4 bases and at J to 2 bases, leaving 7 bases not matched to a gene. Looked up from germline, CDR1 is KGHDR and CDR2 is SFDVKD. This CDR3 is 17 amino acids long. Here the CDR3 reads CATSESSGGAPYNEQFF. CDR3 DNA sequence: TGTGCCACCAGTGAGTCCAGCGGGGGGGCCCCCTACAATGAGCAGTTCTTC.

The chain links TRBV7-9 to TRBJ2-7; either TRBD1 or TRBD2 may supply D (5 bases each). Germline V CDR1 and CDR2: SEHNR, FQNEAQ (reference sequence). The CDR3 is 13 residues long. Trimming stripped 6 bases from V and 7 bases from J, with 16 bases between. The CDR3 DNA sequence: TGTGCCAGCAGTGGGACCGCCTTGTGGGAGCAGTACTTC. This encodes CASSGTALWEQYF.

The rearrangement links TRBV2 to TRBJ2-1; 7 bases line up with TRBD1. CDR1 is SNHLY, CDR2 FYNNEI, per germline. V lost 6 bases to trimming and J lost 5 bases; unmatched junction nucleotides: 19. There are 18 residues in the CDR3. The CDR3 coding sequence is TGTGCCAGCAGCGAGTTCCTTCTCAGGGGGAAGGACAACAATGAGCAGTTCTTC. It yields the protein CASSEFLLRGKDNNEQFF.

The sample holds many counts of this clonotype. V usage is TRBV7-9 and J usage is TRBJ2-1; 12 bases match TRBD2. This CDR3 is 15 amino acids long. With V trimmed by 5 bases and J by 8 bases, 7 bases remained unmatched. In germline, CDR1 is SEHNR, CDR2 FQNEAQ (reference sequence). The CDR3 loop reads CASSPPSGRVYEQFF. The CDR3 nucleotides are TGTGCCAGCAGCCCGCCTAGCGGGAGGGTGTATGAGCAGTTCTTC.

This clonotype showed up many times. The chain has TRBV7-9 and TRBJ2-3; D call uncertain. Germline-derived CDR1 and CDR2 are SEHNR and FQNEAQ (reference sequence). Trimming cost V 5 bases and J 2 bases, with 23 bases left between them. This CDR3 contains 18 residues. The CDR3 region has the DNA TGTGCCAGCAGCCCGACGCACCGAATAGGATCCACCACAGATACGCAGTATTTT. It encodes CASSPTHRIGSTTDTQYF.

The rearrangement links TRBV2 to TRBJ2-1; D is unresolved. Germline CDR1 and CDR2: SNHLY and FYNNEI. This CDR3 is built from 14 residues. V gave up 3 bases and J gave up 0 bases, with 6 bases separating them. The CDR3 here is CASSEMSSYNEQFF. CDR3 DNA sequence: TGTGCCAGCAGTGAGATGTCCTCCTACAATGAGCAGTTCTTC.

The rearrangement joins TRBV13 to TRBJ1-5; no definite D call. V lost 2 bases to trimming and J lost 7 bases, with 6 bases between them. The germline CDR1 and CDR2 sequences are PRHDT and FYEKMQ (reference sequence). CDR3 length equals 12 residues. The CDR3 sequence: CASSLTDQPQHF. CDR3 in DNA: TGTGCCAGCAGCTTAACGGACCAGCCCCAGCATTTT. Looking up the rest from reference TRBV13 and TRBJ1-5 gives the full variable domain: AAGVIQSPRHLIKEKRETATLKCYPIPRHDTVYWYQQGPGQDPQFLISFYEKMQSDKGSIPDRFSAQQFSDYHSELNMSSLELGDSALYFCASSLTDQPQHFGDGTRLSIL.

There are a few counts of this clonotype. This chain connects TRBV27 to TRBJ1-2; D perhaps matches TRBD1 (6 bases). Deletions cut 6 bases from V and 4 bases from J, with 18 bases between. CDR1 is MNHEY, CDR2 SMNVEV, per germline (reference sequence). This CDR3 has 15 amino acids. The CDR3 spells CASSSVGQTLYGYTF. For the CDR3, the DNA is TGTGCCAGCAGCTCAGTCGGACAGACTCTCTATGGCTACACCTTC.

This clonotype has just a few counts. The V gene is TRBV19, the J gene TRBJ1-2; TRBD1 aligns across 9 bases. CDR1 is LNHDA and CDR2 is SQIVND in the germline V gene (reference sequence). V lost 4 bases and J lost 2; bases outside the gene matches: 5. This CDR3 has 15 amino acids. The CDR3 DNA reads TGTGCCAGTAGTAGACGGGACAGGGAGAACTATGGCTACACCTTC. Encoded protein: CASSRRDRENYGYTF.

The CDR3 bases are TGTGCCAGCAGTCCCTTGGGGGAGTTCAATGGGATCGCTGAGCAGTTCTTC. Its protein is CASSPLGEFNGIAEQFF. This chain uses TRBV28 with TRBJ2-1; either TRBD1 or TRBD2 may supply D (5 bases each). The length of the CDR3 is 17 residues. V shed 5 bases and J shed 9 bases, with 26 bases lying between them. CDR1 is MDHEN and CDR2 is SYDVKM in the germline V gene.

This clonotype has more than one count but fewer than ten. This sequence joins TRBV11-2 and TRBJ2-4; tentative D call: TRBD1 (6 bases). Trimming pared 6 bases from V and 4 bases from J, leaving 10 bases between. This CDR3 comprises 13 residues. CDR1 and CDR2 (germline): SGHAT, FQNNGV. The CDR3 coding sequence is TGTGCCAGCAGTCTAGGGGGAAAAAACATTCAGTACTTC. Translation gives CASSLGGKNIQYF.

The sample holds many counts of this clonotype. The chain carries TRBV6-5 and TRBJ2-7; either TRBD1 or TRBD2 may supply D (5 bases each). V was shortened by 0 bases and J by 3 bases, with 9 bases between the two germline ends. Looked up from germline, CDR1 is MNHEY and CDR2 is SVGAGI. This CDR3 has 14 amino acids. DNA for the CDR3: TGTGCCAGCAGTTACTCGGGACCGAGCTACGAGCAGTACTTC. This translates into CASSYSGPSYEQYF.

This chain connects TRBV24-1 to TRBJ2-3, with TRBD2 matching over 8 bases. Losses at the gene ends were 7 bases for V and 1 base for J; bases not matched to a gene: 3. This CDR3 region has 14 residues. Germline values: CDR1 KGHDR, CDR2 SFDVKD. This chain's CDR3 is CATSISGGTDTQYF. The CDR3 nucleotides are TGTGCCACCAGCATTAGCGGGGGCACAGATACGCAGTATTTT.

Many counts were recorded for this clonotype. The rearrangement links TRBV2 to TRBJ1-1, with D hard to call. This CDR3 has 15 residues. The V gene's germline CDR1 is SNHLY and CDR2 FYNNEI. V was clipped by 7 bases and J by 2 bases, with 17 bases between them. The CDR3 loop reads CASNPGPGTNTEAFF. For the CDR3, the DNA is TGTGCCAGCAATCCCGGGCCGGGCACTAACACTGAAGCTTTCTTT.

This clonotype was found many times. The chain carries TRBV20-1 and TRBJ1-1; D gene unclear. The CDR3 is made up of 14 amino acids. CDR1 and CDR2 (germline): DFQATT, SNEGSKA (reference sequence). Between the trimmed V and J ends, which lost 0 bases and 3 bases, there was a span of 11 bases. CDR3 region: CSARDSETYTEAFF. The CDR3 nucleotides are TGCAGTGCTAGAGACTCAGAGACTTACACTGAAGCTTTCTTT.

The V and J genes are TRBV29-1 and TRBJ2-1, with D perhaps TRBD2 (7 bases). CDR3 size: 14 residues. Germline loops: CDR1 SQVTM, CDR2 ANQGSEA. This CDR3 reads CNGLGGSGYNEQFF. For the CDR3, the DNA is TGCAATGGCTTAGGGGGTAGCGGGTACAATGAGCAGTTCTTC.